These 22 T cell receptor beta chains originate from one sample sequenced in a study of T cell responses to AZD1222 COVID-19 vaccine. The assay was immunoSEQ multiplex PCR, and TCRdb's table has in-frame clones only and misses some. The top ten hold 30% to 45% of the sample, which has more than 40,000 clones, about 92% seen once. The source material was peripheral blood, sampled 28 days after the second AZD1222 dose. All receptors come from an adult who received the AZD1222 COVID-19 vaccine.

This rearrangement joins TRBV3-1 (or the pseudogene TRBV3-2) to TRBJ2-5; 8 bases map to TRBD2. V was pared by 4 bases and J by 4 bases, with 5 bases of the junction left unmatched. Germline assignment: CDR1 LGHDT and CDR2 YNNKEL (reference sequence). The CDR3 is 14 residues long. The CDR3, as DNA: TGTGCCAGCAGCCGAGGGACTAGAGGAGAGACCCAGTACTTC. Protein sequence: CASSRGTRGETQYF.

In this sample, this clone turned up once. CDR3 coding DNA: TGTGCCAGCAGTGAAGAGAACGGGACGCCCCAGCATTTT. Its translation: CASSEENGTPQHF. The chain links TRBV6-1 to TRBJ1-5; perhaps TRBD1 as D (5 bases). This CDR3 spans 13 amino acids. The V gene's germline CDR1 is MNHNS and CDR2 SASEGT. With 1 base removed from V and 9 bases from J, the gap between germline ends came to 10 bases.

V gene TRBV2 combines with J gene TRBJ1-5; D remains ambiguous. The CDR3 totals 14 residues. Germline V gene lookup returns CDR1 SNHLY and CDR2 FYNNEI. Trimming removed 6 bases from V and 0 bases from J, with 9 bases in between. Written as DNA, the CDR3 is TGTGCCAGCAGGGTTGGTAATAGCAATCAGCCCCAGCATTTT. Translated: CASRVGNSNQPQHF.

The chain joins TRBV25-1 to TRBJ1-2, with D perhaps matching TRBD1 (5 bases). Germline assignment: CDR1 MGHDK and CDR2 SYGVNS. V was clipped by 3 bases and J by 5 bases, with 13 bases between them. The CDR3 length is 14 residues. CDR3 DNA: TGTGCCAGCAGTGATACCATGCAGGGATATGGCTACACCTTC. Translating it yields CASSDTMQGYGYTF.

The CDR3 is CASSWGLAGATDTQYF. The CDR3 region has the DNA TGCGCCAGCAGCTGGGGACTAGCGGGGGCTACAGATACGCAGTATTTT. The gene calls are TRBV5-1 and TRBJ2-3, with 14 bases lining up with TRBD2. Germline CDR1 and CDR2: SGHRS and YFSETQ. The CDR3 length is 16 residues. V lost 3 bases and J lost 3; bases outside the gene matches: 3.

The sample holds a few counts of this clone. The chain carries TRBV7-8 and TRBJ2-7; possibly TRBD1 or TRBD2 for D (5 bases each). Per the germline V gene, CDR1 is SGHVS and CDR2 is FQNEAQ. V lost 5 bases to trimming and J lost 4 bases, with 15 bases between them. The CDR3 covers 14 residues. CDR3 sequence reads: CASSPRVGEYEQYF. CDR3 in DNA: TGTGCCAGCAGCCCCCGGGTGGGGGAATACGAGCAGTACTTC.

The chain recombines TRBV27 with TRBJ2-7, with TRBD2 as a possible D gene (5 bases). The CDR3 consists of 15 residues. Trimming shortened V by 5 bases and J by 0 bases, and 14 bases separated the two germline ends. The germline CDR1 and CDR2 sequences are MNHEY and SMNVEV (reference sequence). The DNA for the CDR3 is TGTGCCAGCAGTCCAAGAGCGGTGCCCTCCTACGAGCAGTACTTC. Protein: CASSPRAVPSYEQYF.

In its sample, this clone was seen a few times. The chain's CDR3 is CAWSEQLTSPLHF. CDR3 nucleotides: TGTGCCTGGAGTGAACAGTTAACCTCCCCCCTCCACTTT. V gene TRBV30 combines with J gene TRBJ1-6; D unclear. This CDR3 comprises 13 residues. Germline CDR1 GTSNPN, CDR2 SVGIG (reference sequence). V gave up 1 base and J gave up 13 bases, with 14 bases separating them.

The chain is built from TRBV12-3 or TRBV12-4 and TRBJ2-5; D is uncertain. V was pared by 1 base and J by 3 bases, with 0 bases between. CDR3 length: 11 residues. This CDR3 reads CASSLEETQYF. CDR3 in DNA: TGTGCCAGCAGTTTAGAAGAGACCCAGTACTTC.

The rearrangement links TRBV27 to TRBJ1-1, with 8 bases identical to TRBD1. V lost 5 bases and J lost 0; bases outside the gene matches: 8. CDR3 length: 16 amino acids. The V gene's germline CDR1 is MNHEY and CDR2 SMNVEV (reference sequence). The CDR3 DNA is TGTGCCAGCAGTCTCGACAGGGGAAAGATGAACACTGAAGCTTTCTTT. The encoded protein is CASSLDRGKMNTEAFF.

This clone was found once. This chain joins TRBV6-5 and TRBJ1-6; TRBD1 agrees at 7 bases. In germline, CDR1 is MNHEY, CDR2 SVGAGI. This CDR3 contains 15 residues. V trimming: 6 bases; J trimming: 6 bases; junction bases outside the gene matches: 8. CDR3 nucleotide sequence: TGTGCCAGCAGCGCCGGGACAGTTGCTAATTCACCCCTCCACTTT. Residues: CASSAGTVANSPLHF.

The V call is TRBV4-3, the J call TRBJ1-4; TRBD1 aligns across 10 bases. Per the germline V gene, CDR1 is LGHNA and CDR2 is YSLEER. The CDR3 runs to 15 residues. V lost 3 bases and J lost 7; bases outside the gene matches: 5. The CDR3 reads CASSHPGQGSEKLFF. DNA of the CDR3: TGCGCCAGCAGCCACCCGGGACAGGGGAGTGAAAAACTGTTTTTT.

The sample holds one count of this clone. This chain joins TRBV7-9 and TRBJ1-1; no clear D gene. CDR1 and CDR2 from the germline V gene are SEHNR and FQNEAQ (reference sequence). The CDR3 length is 15 residues. V lost 1 base and J lost 4, with 13 bases in between. This CDR3 reads CASSLGMTQSTEAFF. The CDR3 DNA is TGTGCCAGCAGCTTAGGGATGACCCAGAGCACTGAAGCTTTCTTT.

Comment on this clone: This same CDR3 is encoded by further DNA sequences in the sample. This sequence joins TRBV13 and TRBJ2-1; D not resolved. This CDR3 has 14 amino acids. With 2 bases removed from V and 5 bases from J, the gap between germline ends came to 10 bases. Germline V lookup: CDR1 PRHDT, CDR2 FYEKMQ (reference sequence). CDR3 sequence reads: CASSLTSTDNEQFF. CDR3 DNA: TGTGCCAGCAGCTTAACAAGTACAGACAATGAGCAGTTCTTC.

V is TRBV6-5 and J is TRBJ2-3; D not resolved. This CDR3 is built from 15 residues. Germline lookup yields CDR1 MNHEY and CDR2 SVGAGI. Between the trimmed V and J ends, which lost 6 bases and 2 bases, there was a span of 15 bases. The CDR3 reads CASRTLVRDTDTQYF. CDR3 in DNA: TGTGCCAGCAGGACTCTGGTCCGAGACACAGATACGCAGTATTTT.

V gene TRBV5-1 combines with J gene TRBJ2-3; unclear D gene. The CDR3 has 12 residues. Trimming stripped 0 bases from V and 12 bases from J, with 11 bases between. CDR1 SGHRS and CDR2 YFSETQ come from the germline V gene. The CDR3 reads CASSLGGDNQYF. The CDR3 DNA sequence: TGCGCCAGCAGCTTGGGTGGTGACAACCAGTATTTT.

The chain couples TRBV6-5 to TRBJ2-7; 7 bases map to TRBD1. Germline CDR1 is MNHEY and CDR2 is SVGAGI. Trimming removed 7 bases from V and 3 bases from J; junction bases left unmatched: 0. This CDR3 is built from 11 residues. The CDR3 nucleotides are TGTGCCAGCAACAGGGGCTACGAGCAGTACTTC. Translating gives CASNRGYEQYF.

V gene TRBV2 combines with J gene TRBJ2-2; the D gene could be TRBD1 or TRBD2 (6 bases each). Germline V CDR1 and CDR2: SNHLY, FYNNEI. Trimming took 2 bases from V and 7 from J, leaving 11 bases between them. The CDR3 extends over 14 amino acids. The CDR3 loop is CASSETGAGGELFF. CDR3 nucleotides: TGTGCCAGCAGTGAAACGGGGGCCGGCGGGGAGCTGTTTTTT.

The chain has TRBV6-5 and TRBJ1-3; D not resolved. Germline CDR1 and CDR2: MNHEY and SVGAGI. The CDR3 runs 13 residues. V was pared by 6 bases and J by 4 bases, with 10 bases between. The CDR3 DNA follows: TGTGCCAGCAGCCCCCTGCGCGGAAACACCATATATTTT. Translating it yields CASSPLRGNTIYF.

CDR3 nucleotides: TGTGCCAGCTCACCGGGCCTTTTCCAAGAGACCCAGTACTTC. This codes for CASSPGLFQETQYF. The genes are TRBV18 and TRBJ2-5; D gene uncertain. V gave up 3 bases and J gave up 1 base, with 9 bases separating them. The CDR3 has 14 residues. Germline loops: CDR1 KGHSH, CDR2 LQKENI.

This clone was counted between two and nine times. This chain uses TRBV19 with TRBJ1-5; possible D gene TRBD1, 6 bases. V lost 5 bases and J lost 0, with 14 bases in between. The CDR3 totals 16 residues. Germline lookup yields CDR1 LNHDA and CDR2 SQIVND (reference sequence). CDR3 coding DNA: TGTGCCAGTAGTGAAGAAGGGGGTTATAGCAATCAGCCCCAGCATTTT. This encodes CASSEEGGYSNQPQHF.

This chain uses TRBV5-1 with TRBJ1-6, with D possibly being TRBD1 (5 bases). Germline V CDR1 and CDR2: SGHRS, YFSETQ. V lost 4 bases, J lost 2 bases, and 13 bases lay in between. This CDR3 is 16 amino acids long. The CDR3: CASSRGLQTYNSPLHF. The DNA of the CDR3 is TGCGCCAGCAGCCGGGGACTCCAGACCTATAATTCACCCCTCCACTTT.